Sequencing of this T cell receptor beta chain was carried out in a study of blood T cell repertoires in COVID-19. Germline CDR1 is SGDLS and CDR2 is YYNGEE. Trimming removed 3 bases at V and 8 bases at J, with 5 bases between. The CDR3 has 10 residues. The authors' processing: Reference gene primer amplification yielded estimated nucleated cell counts. Here immunoSEQ multiplex PCR was the method, and the copy in TCRdb shows in-frame clones only, minus some. That table is the source of V, J and clone size, and D and trimming were worked out from the DNA. This table has 55,000 to 75,000 clones, around 90% appearing once.

The chain carries TRBV9 and TRBJ1-2; D not certain. This receptor was obtained from a human donor in a cohort sampled during active COVID-19. Sequencing was performed on peripheral blood. In nucleotides, the CDR3 is TGTGCCAGCAGCGGCCGGGGCTACACCTTC. Protein sequence: CASSGRGYTF. Using reference TRBV9 and TRBJ1-2 for the parts outside the CDR3, the full variable domain is DSGVTQTPKHLITATGQRVTLRCSPRSGDLSVYWYQQSLDQGLQFLIQYYNGEERAKGNILERFSAQQFPDLHSELNLSSLELGDSALYFCASSGRGYTFGSGTRLTVV.